Listed below are T cell receptor beta chains from one sample, sequenced in a study of blood T cell repertoires in COVID-19. Sequencing was performed with immunoSEQ multiplex PCR; in TCRdb, only in-frame clones are kept and a portion is missing. This sample has over 250,000 clones; about nine tenths occur once, and the top ten carry less than 2.5%. The source material was peripheral blood. The receptors derive from a man aged 50 or older with acute or convalescent COVID-19. Each CDR3 is given with its conserved first and last residue. A D gene is named only where the DNA matches it firmly. Clone size is given for some rows only: seen once, a few or many times, or a class if the clone is expanded.

J | V | size | D | DNA | CDR3
TRBJ1-1 | TRBV9 | - | - | TGTGCCAGCAGCGTAGCAGGTTCGGTCACTGAAGCTTTCTTT | CASSVAGSVTEAFF
TRBJ1-1 | TRBV30 | - | - | TGTGCCTGGCAGAGGAGGGCTGAAGCTTTCTTT | CAWQRRAEAFF
TRBJ2-7 | TRBV11-2 | - | - | TGTGCCAGCAGCTTAGAGGGCCGCTACCAGCAGTACTTC | CASSLEGRYQQYF
TRBJ2-7 | TRBV2 | - | - | TGTGCCAGCAGGGCGGAGGGGGCAAGAGAGCAGTACTTC | CASRAEGAREQYF
TRBJ1-4 | TRBV11-2 | - | - | TGTGCCAGCAGCTTAGATCGCGTCGGGAGGAATGAAAAACTGTTTTTT | CASSLDRVGRNEKLFF
TRBJ1-1 | TRBV30 | - | - | TGTGCCTGGAGTTTCGTGCGTAGGGCAGGGAATGAAGCTTTCTTT | CAWSFVRRAGNEAFF
TRBJ2-5 | TRBV5-8 | once | TRBD2 | TGTGCCAGCAGCTTGGGGACTAGCGGGACAATGCAAGAGACCCAGTACTTC | CASSLGTSGTMQETQYF
TRBJ1-4 | TRBV4-1 | - | - | TGCGCCAGCAGCCCTCCACAGGAGGGAAAACTGTTTTTT | CASSPPQEGKLFF
TRBJ2-1 | TRBV7-7 | few | TRBD1 | TGTGCTAGCAGCACCGGGACAGGGGGCAATGAGCAGTTCTTC | CASSTGTGGNEQFF
TRBJ1-1 | TRBV14 | - | - | TGTGCCAGCAGCCAAGAAGGAGGGGCGAACACTGAAGCTTTCTTT | CASSQEGGANTEAFF
TRBJ1-1 | TRBV6-6 | - | - | TGTGCCAGCAGTTACGACACGGGGGTCGCTGAAGCTTTCTTT | CASSYDTGVAEAFF
TRBJ2-3 | TRBV9 | once | - | TGTGCCAGCAGCGTAGGAGGAGCTGGAGATACGCAGTATTTT | CASSVGGAGDTQYF
TRBJ2-5 | TRBV7-3 | once | - | TGTGCCAGCAGCTTAAGGGCCCAAGAGACCCAGTACTTC | CASSLRAQETQYF
TRBJ1-1 | TRBV2 | few | - | TGTGCCAGCAGTGACAGCCGACAGGATCCTGAAGCTTTCTTT | CASSDSRQDPEAFF
TRBJ2-1 | TRBV24-1 | - | TRBD1 | TGTGCCACCAGCGCCGCCGGGACAGGGACCAATGAGCAGTTCTTC | CATSAAGTGTNEQFF
TRBJ1-2 | TRBV6-5 | - | - | TGTGCCAGCAGGAACTATGAACTCGGCTACACCTTC | CASRNYELGYTF